The rows below give T cell receptor beta chains drawn from one sample of a study of technical replicates of blood from a handful of donors. Clones were sequenced by immunoSEQ multiplex PCR, and TCRdb holds only the in-frame ones, with some missing. The sample records just over 75,000 clones, about 92% being singletons. Material for sequencing was T cells isolated from PBMCs. These receptors originate from a human donor in good health. CDR3s leave out the opening cysteine and the closing phenylalanine or tryptophan. D genes are given only for firm matches.

D gene,V gene,J gene,CDR3 protein
-,TRBV18,TRBJ1-1,ASSLSGVTEAF
-,TRBV19,TRBJ2-2,ASRDSSGTGELF
-,TRBV5-6,TRBJ1-2,ASSYQGNYGYT
TRBD1,TRBV9,TRBJ1-2,ASSVGTGGTYGYT
-,TRBV11-1,TRBJ1-1,ASSLAGGDTEAF
-,TRBV9,TRBJ1-1,ASSVAVTSEAF
-,TRBV6-6,TRBJ1-5,ASSHRTHNIPQH
-,TRBV18,TRBJ2-1,ASSPLIAEYNEQF
TRBD2,TRBV9,TRBJ2-1,ASSVSGTSTGAAYNEQF
TRBD1,TRBV7-3,TRBJ2-5,ASSVQGAQETQY
-,TRBV6-5,TRBJ2-7,ASRSLSSYEQY
-,TRBV7-9,TRBJ1-2,ASSDSAGSPNYGYT
TRBD1,TRBV6-5,TRBJ1-1,ASTFYRGRDTEAF
-,TRBV6-5,TRBJ1-2,ASSYGQAPYGYT
-,TRBV28,TRBJ1-1,ASSSQMTGLMNTEAF
-,TRBV6-5,TRBJ2-1,ASSYSGGGDEQF
-,TRBV6-5,TRBJ1-4,ASSYSRGREKLF
-,TRBV29-1,TRBJ1-4,SGGTSRTNEKLF
-,TRBV15,TRBJ2-7,ATSRQENYEQY
-,TRBV4-1,TRBJ1-1,ASSQVPQSTEAF
-,TRBV28,TRBJ1-1,ASLSNTEAF
-,TRBV19,TRBJ1-2,ASGDTDYGYT
TRBD1,TRBV28,TRBJ1-2,ASSSGTGRSQRYGYT